These 5 T cell receptor beta chains came from one sample sequenced in a study of T cell responses to AZD1222 COVID-19 vaccine. Libraries were prepared by immunoSEQ multiplex PCR; TCRdb keeps only in-frame clonotypes and omits some of them. Here the sample spans about 150,000 clones, 88% being singletons. The sample here was peripheral blood, taken on day 0 of AZD1222 vaccination. The receptors shown here come from an adult in good health.

V and J are TRBV2 and TRBJ1-1; the D gene is possibly TRBD1 (6 bases). Trimming took 8 bases from V and 0 from J, leaving 13 bases between them. Germline V gives CDR1 SNHLY, CDR2 FYNNEI. This CDR3 comprises 14 residues. The CDR3 protein is CASGTGPMNTEAFF. Here the CDR3 DNA reads TGTGCCAGCGGAACAGGGCCCATGAACACTGAAGCTTTCTTT.

The rearrangement joins TRBV9 to TRBJ1-3; D unresolved. CDR1 and CDR2 (germline): SGDLS, YYNGEE. The CDR3 consists of 14 residues. Trimming removed 4 bases from V and 1 base from J, with 9 bases in between. This CDR3 is CASSPGVSGNTIYF. The CDR3 DNA reads as TGTGCCAGCAGCCCAGGAGTTTCTGGAAACACCATATATTTT.

This clone was recorded only once. This rearrangement joins TRBV3-1 (or the pseudogene TRBV3-2) to TRBJ1-4; D call uncertain. There are 14 residues in the CDR3. Germline CDR1 reads LGHDT; CDR2 reads YNNKEL (reference sequence). V was cut by 1 base and J by 7 bases, with 10 bases left in between. CDR3 in amino acids: CASSQVGSGEKLFF. In nucleotides, the CDR3 is TGTGCCAGCAGCCAAGTAGGGTCGGGTGAAAAACTGTTTTTT.

This sequence joins TRBV7-8 and TRBJ1-1, with 7 bases fitting TRBD1. Germline V gene data show CDR1 as SGHVS and CDR2 as FQNEAQ. This CDR3 has 15 amino acids. Germline trimming cut 5 bases from V and 0 bases from J; bases unmatched to any gene: 6. For the CDR3, the DNA is TGTGCCAGCAGCGAGAGGGGGCGGCTGAACACTGAAGCTTTCTTT. Its protein is CASSERGRLNTEAFF.

The genes are TRBV7-2 and TRBJ1-2, with TRBD1 as a possible D gene (6 bases). The CDR3 spans 15 residues. Between the trimmed V and J ends, which lost 5 bases and 2 bases, there was a span of 15 bases. The germline CDR1 and CDR2 sequences are SGHTA and FQGNSA. DNA of the CDR3: TGTGCCAGCAGCCTTGGGGGGAGGGGGAACTATGGCTACACCTTC. Translation: CASSLGGRGNYGYTF.